The entry below describes one T cell receptor beta chain. The clone's antigen remains unknown. No base qualities exist here, and no much larger clone lies one base off it. This record belongs to a study of blood T cell repertoires in COVID-19 (dated by TCRdb to about 2020). Broadly, across the study: Collaborator samples came from the United States, Italy and Spain and covered acute and convalescent phases of COVID-19. The material from the prospective study consisted of cDNA or gDNA derived from T cells, B-cell-depleted T cells, or PBMCs. Deeply sampled blood TCRbeta repertoires from subjects exposed to, actively infected with, or recovered from COVID-19 were included in the dataset. The repertoires were released in a freely available public database meant as a resource for research on the immune response to SARS-CoV-2. The samples were drawn from the first 160 participants of the ongoing ImmuneRACE study and from 1,254 subjects provided by 6 global collaborators. The sample metadata nearly always contained a de-identified subject ID, COVID-19 status, age in years and sex. Where available, HLA class I and class II types were obtained from metadata supplied by the sample provider rather than from assay-based typing.

The immunoSEQ Assay, a bias-controlled multiplex PCR, was used to amplify TCRbeta CDR3 regions from genomic DNA. On the study's bioinformatics: Within the assay, amplification of reference gene primers was used to estimate how many nucleated cells each sample contained. To quantify the absolute abundance of each unique TCRbeta CDR3 rearrangement, sequence reads were collapsed and filtered. For each sample, productive Simpson clonality was calculated as the square root of Simpson's diversity index across productive rearrangements. TCRdb provides this immuneACCESS table in a form limited to in-frame rearrangements. Some clones are lacking; in checked studies, under half of them reflect an unresolved V gene, and why the rest are absent is not known. V, J and clone size are taken as reported in that table, and D and trimming were inferred from the DNA itself. The sample table contains fewer than 300,000 clones; only one count was recorded for about 86% of them. The ten largest clones represent 5.7% of the sample.

The collaborating institutions used their own protocols to collect whole blood in K2EDTA tubes. For TCRbeta analysis, collaborators shipped samples in one of three forms: frozen whole blood, isolated PBMCs, or DNA extracted from either of those sample types. Study-wide findings and limitations: Clinical and demographic metadata were provided uncurated, with the amount varying by source and participant.

The CDR1 and CDR2 encoded by the germline V gene (reference sequence) are SGHNT and YYREEE. The germline V end is reduced by 0 bases and the J end by 6 bases; junction bases left unmatched: 13. The CDR3 numbers 18 residues from cysteine through phenylalanine. Only the CDR3 region is kept as DNA, spanning 54 bases read in frame from base 1. Sample: peripheral blood. The chain uses TRBV5-4 and TRBJ2-2; 8 nucleotides in the junction match TRBD1. The clonotype was recovered from an older man with acute or convalescent COVID-19. The nucleotide sequence is TGTGCCAGCAGCTTGGTGGCCACCGGGACAGGAGGACCCGGGGAGCTGTTTTTT. The encoded protein is CASSLVATGTGGPGELFF. The reference TRBV5-4 and TRBJ2-2 proteins fill in what lies around the CDR3, so the full variable domain reads ETGVTQSPTHLIKTRGQQVTLRCSSQSGHNTVSWYQQALGQGPQFIFQYYREEENGRGNFPPRFSGLQFPNYSSELNVNALELDDSALYLCASSLVATGTGGPGELFFGEGSRLTVL.